The entry below describes one TCR beta chain. Germline CDR1 is LGHNA and CDR2 is YNFKEQ. This CDR3 spans 16 amino acids. V was clipped by 1 base and J by 0 bases, with 9 bases between them. Negative isolation was used for CD8+ and CD4+ T cells and FACS enrichment for TEMRA cells. This record comes from a study of CD8 T cells in Susac syndrome. The RNA, about 0.5 to 1 ug, was put through reverse transcription using random hexamers. By means of immunoSEQ multiplex PCR, TCR beta CDR3 spanning 54 Vbeta and 13 Jbeta underwent amplification. TCRdb called the immunoSEQ multiplex PCR reads again in MiXCR, with one record for every CDR3 protein. The sample includes 160,000 or so distinct CDR3 sequences, about 93% of them seen just once.

Specimen: CD4+ T cells from PBMCs. The V call is TRBV4-2, the J call TRBJ2-2, with unresolved D. The receptor was isolated from a human donor in good health. In DNA form, the CDR3 reads TGTGCCAGCAGCCAAGGAGTGGCCTCGAACACCGGGGAGCTGTTTTTT. Protein product: CASSQGVASNTGELFF.